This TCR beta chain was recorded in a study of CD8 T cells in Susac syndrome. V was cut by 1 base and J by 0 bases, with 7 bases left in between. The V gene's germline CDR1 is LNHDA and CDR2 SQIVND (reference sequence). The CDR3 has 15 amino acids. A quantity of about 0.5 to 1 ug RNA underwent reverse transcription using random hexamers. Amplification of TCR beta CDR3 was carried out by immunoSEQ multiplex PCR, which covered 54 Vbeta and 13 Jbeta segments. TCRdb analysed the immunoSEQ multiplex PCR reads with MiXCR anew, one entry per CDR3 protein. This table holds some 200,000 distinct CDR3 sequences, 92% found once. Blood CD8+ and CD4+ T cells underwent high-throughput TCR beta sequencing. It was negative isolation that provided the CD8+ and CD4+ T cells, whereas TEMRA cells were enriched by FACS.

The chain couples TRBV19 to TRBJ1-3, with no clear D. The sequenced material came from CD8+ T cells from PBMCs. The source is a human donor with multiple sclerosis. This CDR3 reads CASSIGAGSGNTIYF. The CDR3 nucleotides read TGTGCCAGTAGTATAGGGGCGGGCTCTGGAAACACCATATATTTT.